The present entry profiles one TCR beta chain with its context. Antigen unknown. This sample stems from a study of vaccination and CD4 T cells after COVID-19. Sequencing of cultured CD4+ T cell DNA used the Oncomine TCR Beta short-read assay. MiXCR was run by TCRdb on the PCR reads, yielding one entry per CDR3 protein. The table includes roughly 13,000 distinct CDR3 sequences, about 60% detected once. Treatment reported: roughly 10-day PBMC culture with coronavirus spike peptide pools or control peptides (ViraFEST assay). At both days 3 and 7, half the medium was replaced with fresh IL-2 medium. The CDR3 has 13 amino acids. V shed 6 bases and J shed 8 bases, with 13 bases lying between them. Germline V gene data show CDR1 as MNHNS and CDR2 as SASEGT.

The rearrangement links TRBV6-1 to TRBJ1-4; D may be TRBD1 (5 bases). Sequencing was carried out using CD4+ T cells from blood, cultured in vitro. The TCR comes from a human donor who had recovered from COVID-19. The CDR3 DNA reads TGTGCCAGCAGCCTGGGACTTAGGGAAAAACTGTTTTTT. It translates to CASSLGLREKLFF.